This entry lists 32 T cell receptor beta chains sequenced from one sample in a study of blood T cells in healthy people across ages. Then a second PCR, running roughly 7 to 11 cycles, was carried out with a sample-barcoded 5' primer and a J-beta primer mix. TCRdb processed the 5' RACE reads anew with MiXCR; each CDR3 protein has one entry. The table has over 600,000 distinct CDR3 sequences, roughly 41% seen once; the top ten hold about 32%. Sequenced input: blood. The receptor set was obtained from a man aged 80 or over in good health.

V gene TRBV9 combines with J gene TRBJ2-5, with D perhaps matching TRBD1 (5 bases). V lost 4 bases to trimming and J lost 5 bases, with 15 bases between them. Germline loops: CDR1 SGDLS, CDR2 YYNGEE. CDR3 length: 14 amino acids. The CDR3 region has the DNA TGTGCCAGCAGCTCCCCCGGGCCAGGGGAGACCCAGTACTTC. It specifies CASSSPGPGETQYF.

The chain has TRBV5-4 and TRBJ2-1, with TRBD1 as a possible D gene (7 bases). V was cut by 4 bases and J by 7 bases, with 9 bases left in between. This CDR3 has 12 amino acids. Per germline, CDR1 SGHNT and CDR2 YYREEE (reference sequence). Here the CDR3 reads CASSAGQNEQFF. The CDR3 nucleotides read TGTGCCAGCAGCGCGGGACAGAATGAGCAGTTCTTC.

With respect to this clonotype: This could be a read error, since a much larger clone is one nucleotide away. The rearrangement links TRBV6-2 or TRBV6-3 to TRBJ2-3, with D hard to call. The CDR3 has 16 residues. Germline assignment: CDR1 MNHEY and CDR2 SVGEGT. The ends were cut back, 6 bases at V and 0 bases at J, with 16 bases in the middle. The CDR3 nucleotides read TGTGCCAGCAGCCAGACTGACTTTTCTAGCACAGATACGCAGTATTTT. This gives the protein CASSQTDFSSTDTQYF.

V and J are TRBV15 and TRBJ2-2; D remains unclear. Germline CDR1 LNHNV, CDR2 YYDKDF (reference sequence). The CDR3 spans 15 residues. The germline V and J ends were trimmed by 0 bases and 6 bases, with 11 bases remaining between them. The DNA for the CDR3 is TGTGCCACCAGCAGAGAAGTTCGGGTCGCCGGGGAGCTGTTTTTT. It codes for CATSREVRVAGELFF.

The gene calls are TRBV7-8 and TRBJ2-4, with 10 bases that match TRBD2. This CDR3 spans 21 amino acids. Looked up from germline, CDR1 is SGHVS and CDR2 is FQNEAQ. Trimming at V came to 0 bases and at J to 1 base, leaving 15 bases not matched to a gene. The CDR3 DNA is TGTGCCAGCAGCTTAGCGCGCTTAGCTAGCGGGAGTGGATTTGCCAAAAACATTCAGTACTTC. This translates into CASSLARLASGSGFAKNIQYF. The whole variable domain, remainder taken from reference TRBV7-8 and TRBJ2-4, is GAGVSQSPRYKVAKRGQDVALRCDPISGHVSLFWYQQALGQGPEFLTYFQNEAQLDKSGLPSDRFFAERPEGSVSTLKIQRTQQEDSAVYLCASSLARLASGSGFAKNIQYFGAGTRLSVL.

The chain links TRBV7-2 to TRBJ2-2; TRBD1 might be the D (5 bases). Trimming stripped 2 bases from V and 0 bases from J, with 10 bases between. The CDR3 is 16 amino acids. Germline loops: CDR1 SGHTA, CDR2 FQGNSA. CDR3 sequence (DNA): TGTGCCAGCAGCTTATCGTTAGGGGCGAACACCGGGGAGCTGTTTTTT. Translated: CASSLSLGANTGELFF.

Details on this clonotype: Given a much more abundant clone one base away, this may be a read error. The chain links TRBV7-2 to TRBJ2-5; D remains unclear. Germline CDR1 reads SGHTA; CDR2 reads FQGNSA. V shed 8 bases and J shed 5 bases, with 12 bases lying between them. The CDR3 runs 12 residues. CDR3 residues: CASDSPLETQYF. DNA of the CDR3: TGTGCCAGCGACTCGCCGTTGGAGACCCAGTACTTC.

This clonotype was picked up many times. V usage is TRBV20-1 and J usage is TRBJ1-4; 8 positions match TRBD1. Germline assignment: CDR1 DFQATT and CDR2 SNEGSKA (reference sequence). The CDR3 sequence is 13 residues long. Losses at the gene ends were 5 bases for V and 8 bases for J; bases not matched to a gene: 7. The CDR3 is CSAPTGGGEKLFF. DNA of the CDR3: TGCAGTGCTCCCACAGGGGGGGGAGAAAAACTGTTTTTT.

V gene TRBV24-1 combines with J gene TRBJ2-1; 14 bases fit TRBD2. With 4 bases clipped from V and 4 bases from J, the junction kept 14 bases outside the gene matches. In germline, CDR1 is KGHDR, CDR2 SFDVKD. The CDR3 runs to 20 residues. The CDR3 protein is CATSDPTGTSGSYYYNEQFF. DNA for the CDR3: TGTGCCACCAGTGACCCTACCGGGACTAGCGGGAGTTATTATTACAATGAGCAGTTCTTC.

This clonotype came up many times. The gene calls are TRBV6-2 or TRBV6-3 and TRBJ2-1; possible D gene TRBD2, 6 bases. In germline, CDR1 is MNHEY, CDR2 SVGEGT. The V and J ends lost 6 bases and 8 bases respectively, with 17 bases between them. The CDR3 has 14 residues. In DNA, the CDR3 is TGTGCCAGCAGCCTATTCGGGAGTGGCTATGAGCAGTTCTTC. Its protein product is CASSLFGSGYEQFF.

The gene calls are TRBV3-1 and TRBJ2-5, with D uncertain. Trimming took off 4 bases at V and 1 base at J, with 10 bases between the two ends. The germline gives CDR1 LGHDT, CDR2 YNNKEL (reference sequence). This CDR3 comprises 14 residues. CDR3 protein: CASSPPYLQETQYF. The CDR3 DNA is TGTGCCAGCAGCCCCCCCTACCTCCAAGAGACCCAGTACTTC.

The genes are TRBV6-2 or TRBV6-3 and TRBJ2-7, with 8 bases matching TRBD2. After removal of 5 bases from V and 7 bases from J, the junction contained 13 bases not matched to a gene. The CDR3 loop spans 15 amino acids. The germline V gene has CDR1 MNHEY and CDR2 SVGEGT. The CDR3 DNA reads as TGTGCCAGCAGTACGACCGGGACTAGATCTAATGAGCAGTACTTC. It translates to CASSTTGTRSNEQYF.

In this sample, this clonotype turned up many times. This chain links TRBV9 with TRBJ2-3; 7 positions match TRBD2. J was trimmed by 5 bases and V by 0 bases; bases with no gene match: 6. This CDR3 contains 15 residues. CDR1 and CDR2 (germline): SGDLS, YYNGEE. The CDR3 loop reads CASSVEPAGRDTQYF. The CDR3 nucleotides read TGTGCCAGCAGCGTAGAGCCAGCGGGAAGAGATACGCAGTATTTT.

This clonotype was seen just once. One end of the junction is discordant with germline, which a read error may explain. The chain has TRBV6-1 and TRBJ1-5, with D maybe TRBD1 (6 bases). Germline CDR1 is MNHNS and CDR2 is SASEGT. The CDR3 length is 15 residues. CDR3 protein: CASSWTRGGNRPQHF. The CDR3 bases are TGTGCCAGCAGTTGGACCAGGGGCGGGAATCGGCCCCAGCATTTT.

V gene TRBV7-2 combines with J gene TRBJ2-1; 14 bases map to TRBD2. The CDR3 extends over 17 amino acids. After removal of 5 bases from V and 9 bases from J, the junction contained 12 bases not matched to a gene. In germline, CDR1 is SGHTA, CDR2 FQGNSA. CDR3 sequence reads: CASSPFAGTSGRSEQFF. CDR3 nucleotide sequence: TGTGCCAGCAGCCCCTTCGCCGGGACTAGCGGGAGAAGTGAGCAGTTCTTC.

The V gene is TRBV20-1, the J gene TRBJ2-5; D not certain. This CDR3 spans 15 amino acids. With 4 bases removed from V and 4 bases from J, the gap between germline ends came to 19 bases. Per the germline V gene, CDR1 is DFQATT and CDR2 is SNEGSKA (reference sequence). The CDR3 DNA sequence: TGCAGTGCTACGAGAGAACCTAACGGTCCAGAGACCCAGTACTTC. Its translation is CSATREPNGPETQYF.

DNA of the CDR3: TGTGCCAGCAGCTTACAATATACTCGGACTAGCGGGACAGATACGCAGTATTTT. This gives the protein CASSLQYTRTSGTDTQYF. The rearrangement links TRBV7-2 to TRBJ2-3, with TRBD2 matching 11 bases. Trimming at V came to 2 bases and at J to 3 bases, leaving 10 bases not matched to a gene. Germline CDR1 reads SGHTA; CDR2 reads FQGNSA. The CDR3 loop spans 18 amino acids.

The rearrangement links TRBV12-5 to TRBJ2-7; D is ambiguous. The germline gives CDR1 LGHNT, CDR2 FRNRAP. CDR3 length: 14 amino acids. The V and J ends lost 6 bases and 7 bases respectively, with 19 bases between them. CDR3 protein: CASGITGSWNEQYF. The CDR3 region has the DNA TGTGCTAGTGGGATCACCGGGTCTTGGAATGAGCAGTACTTC. Based on the CDR3 plus reference TRBV12-5 and TRBJ2-7, the full variable domain is DARVTQTPRHKVTEMGQEVTMRCQPILGHNTVFWYRQTMMQGLELLAYFRNRAPLDDSGMPKDRFSAEMPDATLATLKIQPSEPRDSAVYFCASGITGSWNEQYFGPGTRLTVT.

The sample holds a few counts of this clonotype. The chain joins TRBV12-5 to TRBJ2-3; D is ambiguous. The CDR3 is made up of 11 amino acids. CDR1 is LGHNT and CDR2 is FRNRAP in the germline V gene. V lost 7 bases and J 2 bases, leaving 4 bases between the germline ends. CDR3 bases: TGTGCTAGTGCCTTCACAGATACGCAGTATTTT. It encodes CASAFTDTQYF.

The chain links TRBV14 to TRBJ2-5; weak D call: TRBD2 (6 bases). The DNA end is more similar to TRBJ2-7, so the J call may be wrong. The CDR3 sequence is 14 residues long. Germline loops: CDR1 SGHDN, CDR2 FVKESK. The CDR3 DNA reads as TGTGCCAGCAGCCAAGTACTAGCCTTGGGCGAGCAGTACTTC. Its translation: CASSQVLALGEQYF.

A single count supports this clonotype. The junction does not match germline at one end; this may be a read error. The chain is built from TRBV5-5 and TRBJ2-1; 14 bases map to TRBD2. In germline, CDR1 is SGHKS, CDR2 YYEKEE (reference sequence). The CDR3 extends over 14 amino acids. The CDR3 sequence is CTSSVAGLAGVLFF. CDR3 DNA: TGTACCAGCAGCGTGGCGGGACTAGCGGGAGTTCTGTTCTTC.

The sample holds one count of this clonotype. CDR3 sequence: CASSYSSPGTSGSSYNEQFF. The CDR3 DNA reads as TGTGCCAGCAGTTACTCTAGCCCCGGGACTAGCGGGAGCTCCTACAATGAGCAGTTCTTC. The V gene is TRBV6-5, the J gene TRBJ2-1; 14 nucleotides align to TRBD2. Germline CDR1 reads MNHEY; CDR2 reads SVGAGI. The CDR3 extends over 20 amino acids. The trim removed 0 bases at V and 0 bases at J, leaving 7 bases unmatched.

This clonotype came up a few times. J is TRBJ2-3 and V is TRBV6-2 or TRBV6-3; D is possibly TRBD2 (7 bases). Germline CDR1 reads MNHEY; CDR2 reads SVGEGT. Between the trimmed V and J ends, which lost 2 bases and 4 bases, there was a span of 13 bases. The CDR3 loop spans 15 amino acids. CDR3 amino acids: CASSYIGGPSDTQYF. The CDR3 nucleotides read TGTGCCAGCAGTTACATCGGGGGGCCGTCAGATACGCAGTATTTT.

The chain links TRBV7-2 to TRBJ2-5; 7 bases agree with TRBD1. V lost 1 base to trimming and J lost 3 bases; unmatched junction nucleotides: 11. This CDR3 spans 17 amino acids. Per germline, CDR1 SGHTA and CDR2 FQGNSA. The CDR3 region has the DNA TGTGCCAGCAGCTTAGGCCTTTCGGACAGGAAAAAAGAGACCCAGTACTTC. This codes for CASSLGLSDRKKETQYF.

This clonotype has more than one count but fewer than ten. This rearrangement joins TRBV20-1 to TRBJ1-2; D might be TRBD1 (6 bases). Germline CDR1 reads DFQATT; CDR2 reads SNEGSKA (reference sequence). The ends were cut back, 6 bases at V and 7 bases at J, with 18 bases in the middle. The CDR3 loop spans 13 amino acids. CDR3 nucleotides: TGCAGTGCCAGACCTACAGGGCTCATTGGCTACACCTTC. Its protein is CSARPTGLIGYTF.

As for this clonotype: A much larger clone differs by one base, so this may be a read error. V and J are TRBV7-2 and TRBJ2-7; possibly TRBD2 for D (5 bases). The germline V and J ends were trimmed by 2 bases and 0 bases, with 8 bases remaining between them. Germline lookup yields CDR1 SGHTA and CDR2 FQGNSA. This CDR3 contains 14 residues. CDR3 amino acids: CASSLYGISYEQYF. DNA of the CDR3: TGTGCCAGCAGCTTATACGGGATCTCCTACGAGCAGTACTTC.

The chain uses TRBV7-2 and TRBJ2-5; 7 bases match TRBD2. V dropped 1 base and J dropped 2; count of bases not matched to a gene: 10. Germline CDR1 SGHTA, CDR2 FQGNSA. The CDR3 extends over 17 amino acids. CDR3 sequence reads: CASSLGPRGSGQETQYF. CDR3 DNA sequence: TGTGCCAGCAGCTTAGGCCCGCGGGGGAGCGGGCAAGAGACCCAGTACTTC. The whole variable domain, filled in from reference TRBV7-2 and TRBJ2-5, reads GAGVSQSPSNKVTEKGKDVELRCDPISGHTALYWYRQSLGQGLEFLIYFQGNSAPDKSGLPSDRFSAERTGGSVSTLTIQRTQQEDSAVYLCASSLGPRGSGQETQYFGPGTRLLVL.

This chain uses TRBV20-1 with TRBJ2-3; 9 positions match TRBD2. V was pared by 0 bases and J by 1 base, with 5 bases of the junction left unmatched. The CDR3 runs 16 residues. Germline V gene sequence: CDR1 DFQATT, CDR2 SNEGSKA (reference sequence). The CDR3 sequence is CSARDVSGGRTDTQYF. The CDR3 bases are TGCAGTGCTAGAGATGTAAGCGGGGGGCGCACAGATACGCAGTATTTT.

For this clonotype: This could be a read error, since a much larger clone is one nucleotide away. The J gene is TRBJ2-3, the V gene TRBV7-2, with 7 bases fitting TRBD2. The CDR3 is made up of 15 amino acids. Germline assignment: CDR1 SGHTA and CDR2 FQGNSA. V dropped 5 bases and J dropped 5; count of bases not matched to a gene: 10. The DNA for the CDR3 is TGTGCCAGCAGCATGACTAGCAGGAGGAAAGATACGCAGTATTTT. This sequence encodes CASSMTSRRKDTQYF.

This chain joins TRBV3-1 and TRBJ1-4; the D is unclear. Germline values: CDR1 LGHDT, CDR2 YNNKEL (reference sequence). The germline V and J ends were trimmed by 3 bases and 0 bases, with 5 bases remaining between them. The CDR3 spans 14 residues. As DNA, the CDR3 is TGTGCCAGCAGCCAGGAGGCAACTAATGAAAAACTGTTTTTT. This gives the protein CASSQEATNEKLFF.

This chain uses TRBV29-1 with TRBJ2-7; weak D call: TRBD1 (6 bases). This CDR3 spans 11 amino acids. V gave up 7 bases and J gave up 4 bases, with 11 bases separating them. Per germline, CDR1 SQVTM and CDR2 ANQGSEA. The CDR3 region is CSATDRYEQYF. CDR3 coding DNA: TGCAGCGCCACGGACAGATACGAGCAGTACTTC.

A few counts support this clonotype. The chain is built from TRBV12-5 and TRBJ2-3, with 12 bases that match TRBD1. Germline V gene lookup returns CDR1 LGHNT and CDR2 FRNRAP. The CDR3 contains 16 residues. The J segment lost 5 bases and the V segment lost 6 bases, leaving 9 bases of the junction unmatched. CDR3 sequence (DNA): TGTGCTAGTGGACCCGGGACAGGGGGCGCAGGAGATACGCAGTATTTT. Translating gives CASGPGTGGAGDTQYF.